This T cell receptor (beta chain) was sequenced in a study of blood T cell repertoires in COVID-19. Across the whole study: Samples taken during acute and convalescent COVID-19 were collected in the United States, Italy and Spain. Sources were T cells, B-cell-depleted T cells, or PBMCs; the material itself was cDNA or gDNA.

The CDR3 is 15 amino acids. Germline CDR1 MNHEY, CDR2 SVGAGI. Trimming took 6 bases from V and 1 from J, leaving 13 bases between them. Clones were read by immunoSEQ multiplex PCR, and TCRdb kept only the in-frame ones, dropping some. The table has about 170,000 clones, around 87% seen once; the top ten hold less than 3%. The chain carries TRBV6-5 and TRBJ2-1, with a tentative D call TRBD2 (5 bases). Sequencing was performed on peripheral blood. The TCR originated in a woman at least 80 years old with COVID-19, enrolled during active disease. In DNA form, the CDR3 reads TGTGCCAGCAGGGGCGGGTTCGGTTCCTACAATGAGCAGTTCTTC. Its translation is CASRGGFGSYNEQFF.